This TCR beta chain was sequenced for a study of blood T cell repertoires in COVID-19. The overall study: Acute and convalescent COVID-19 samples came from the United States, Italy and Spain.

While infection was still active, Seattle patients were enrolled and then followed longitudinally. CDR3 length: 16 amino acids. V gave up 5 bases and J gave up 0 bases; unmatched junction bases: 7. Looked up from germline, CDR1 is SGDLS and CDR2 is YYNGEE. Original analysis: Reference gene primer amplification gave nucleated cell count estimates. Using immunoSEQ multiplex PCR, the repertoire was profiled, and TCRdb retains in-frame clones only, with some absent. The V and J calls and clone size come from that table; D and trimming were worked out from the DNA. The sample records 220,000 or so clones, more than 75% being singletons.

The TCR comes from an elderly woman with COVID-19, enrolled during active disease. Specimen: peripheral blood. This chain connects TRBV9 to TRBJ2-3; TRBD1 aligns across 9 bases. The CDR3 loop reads CASSRWDRVSTDTQYF. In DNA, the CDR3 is TGTGCCAGCAGTCGCTGGGACAGGGTAAGCACAGATACGCAGTATTTT.